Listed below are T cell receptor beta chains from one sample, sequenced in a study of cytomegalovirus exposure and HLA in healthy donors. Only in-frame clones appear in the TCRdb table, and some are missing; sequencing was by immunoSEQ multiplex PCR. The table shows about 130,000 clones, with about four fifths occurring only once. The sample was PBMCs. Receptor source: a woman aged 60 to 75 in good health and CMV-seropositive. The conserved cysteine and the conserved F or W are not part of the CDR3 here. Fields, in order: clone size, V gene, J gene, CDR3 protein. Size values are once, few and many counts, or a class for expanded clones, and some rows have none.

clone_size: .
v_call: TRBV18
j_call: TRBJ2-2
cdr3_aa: ASSPSGGGTGELF

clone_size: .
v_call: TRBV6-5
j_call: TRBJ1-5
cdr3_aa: ASSQTQGGLQPQH

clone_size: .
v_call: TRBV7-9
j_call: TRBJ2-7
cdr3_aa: ASSLELGRSSYEQY

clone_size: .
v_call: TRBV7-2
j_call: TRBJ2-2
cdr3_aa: ASSFHKTGELF

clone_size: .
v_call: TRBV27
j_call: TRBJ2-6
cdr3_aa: ASSLLSSGANVLT

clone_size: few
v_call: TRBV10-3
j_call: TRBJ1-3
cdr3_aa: AISEEDLGNGNTIY

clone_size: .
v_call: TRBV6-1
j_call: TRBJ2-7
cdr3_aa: ASSPADPGSYEQY

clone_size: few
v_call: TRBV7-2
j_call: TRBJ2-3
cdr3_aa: ASSLVGTRPTDTQY

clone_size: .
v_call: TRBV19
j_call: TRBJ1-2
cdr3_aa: ASSIGVGAARGYGYT

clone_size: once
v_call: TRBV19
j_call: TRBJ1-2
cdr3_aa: ASSITSVRDGNYGYT

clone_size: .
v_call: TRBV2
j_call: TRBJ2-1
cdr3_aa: ASSEVEQF

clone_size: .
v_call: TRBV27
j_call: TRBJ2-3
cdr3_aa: ASSTRDRGLDTQY

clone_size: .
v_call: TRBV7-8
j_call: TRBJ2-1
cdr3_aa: ASSLALGQGAYNEQF

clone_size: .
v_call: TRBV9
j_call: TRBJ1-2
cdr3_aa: ASSVGGVLGYT

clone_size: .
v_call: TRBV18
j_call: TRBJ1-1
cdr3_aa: ASSPGTTNTEAF

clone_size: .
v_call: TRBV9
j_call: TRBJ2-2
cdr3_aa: ASSLSVGTGELF

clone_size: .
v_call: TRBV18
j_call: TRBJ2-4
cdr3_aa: ASSPGSSGGDIQY

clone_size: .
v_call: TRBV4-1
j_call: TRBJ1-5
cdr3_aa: ASSHLTGAQPQH

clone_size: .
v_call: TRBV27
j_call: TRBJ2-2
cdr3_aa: ASSLLSDRMSTGELF

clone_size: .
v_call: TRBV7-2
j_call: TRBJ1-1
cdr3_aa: ASSLGGAGMNTEAF

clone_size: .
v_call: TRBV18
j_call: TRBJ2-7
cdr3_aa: ASSPYPTNRDSYEQY

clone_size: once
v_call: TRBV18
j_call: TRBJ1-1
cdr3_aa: ASSEGENTEAF

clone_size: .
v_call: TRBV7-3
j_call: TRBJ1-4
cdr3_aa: ASRVPNEKLF

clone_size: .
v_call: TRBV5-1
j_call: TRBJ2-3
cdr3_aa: ASSAMGRTDTQY

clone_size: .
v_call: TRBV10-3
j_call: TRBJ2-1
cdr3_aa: AIREGTVLNEQF

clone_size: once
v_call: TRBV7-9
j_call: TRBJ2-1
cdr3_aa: ASSFGGAGVDEQF

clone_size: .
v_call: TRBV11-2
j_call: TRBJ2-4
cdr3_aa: ASSSRDGGRPRADIQY

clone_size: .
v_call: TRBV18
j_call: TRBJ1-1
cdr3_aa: ASSPTENTEAF

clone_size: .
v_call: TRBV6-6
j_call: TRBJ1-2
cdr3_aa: ASLRDRAGGYT

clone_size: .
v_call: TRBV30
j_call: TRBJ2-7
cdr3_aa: AWSVLSYEQY

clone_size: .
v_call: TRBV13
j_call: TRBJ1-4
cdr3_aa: ASSSSLGNEKLF

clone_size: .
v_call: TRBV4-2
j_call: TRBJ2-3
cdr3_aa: ASSQDRRGVPGDTQY

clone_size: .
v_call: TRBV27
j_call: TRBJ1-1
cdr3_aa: ASRAGNRGRTEAF

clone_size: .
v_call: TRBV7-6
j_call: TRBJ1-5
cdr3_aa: ASSLDRYQPQH

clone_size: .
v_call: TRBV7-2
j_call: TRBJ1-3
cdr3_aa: ASSPGQNSGNTIY

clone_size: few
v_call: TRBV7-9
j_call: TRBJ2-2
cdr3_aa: ASSFAGRTGELF

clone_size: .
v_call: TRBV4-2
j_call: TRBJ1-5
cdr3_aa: ASSQDIGMGGVNQPQH

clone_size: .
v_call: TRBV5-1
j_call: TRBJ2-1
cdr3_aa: ASSLGTSGGNSEQF

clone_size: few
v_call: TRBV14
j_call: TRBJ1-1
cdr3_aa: ASSQGDRRATEAF

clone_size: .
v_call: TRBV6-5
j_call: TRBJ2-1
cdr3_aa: ASSLAGGHYNEQF

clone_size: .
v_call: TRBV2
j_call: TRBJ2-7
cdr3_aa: ASSRTGVQVEQY

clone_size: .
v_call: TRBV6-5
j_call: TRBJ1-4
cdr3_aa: ASSPTATNEKLF

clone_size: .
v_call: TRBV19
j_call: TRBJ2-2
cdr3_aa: ASSIRGTSGGGQYTGELF

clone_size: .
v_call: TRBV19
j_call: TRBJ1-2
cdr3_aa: ASSIKGARGYT

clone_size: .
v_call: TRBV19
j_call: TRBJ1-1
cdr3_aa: ASRSPTGYTEAF